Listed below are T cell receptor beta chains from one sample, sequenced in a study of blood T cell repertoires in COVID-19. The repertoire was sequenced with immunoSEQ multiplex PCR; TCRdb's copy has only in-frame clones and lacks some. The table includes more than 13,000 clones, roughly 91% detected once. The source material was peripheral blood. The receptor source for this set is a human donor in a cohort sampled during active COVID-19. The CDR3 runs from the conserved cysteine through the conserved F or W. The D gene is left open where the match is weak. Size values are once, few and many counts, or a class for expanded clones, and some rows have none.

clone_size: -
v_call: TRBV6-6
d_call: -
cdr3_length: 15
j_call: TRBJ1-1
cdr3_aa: CASSYSEGLNTEAFF
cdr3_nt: TGTGCCAGCAGTTACTCGGAGGGCCTCAACACTGAAGCTTTCTTT

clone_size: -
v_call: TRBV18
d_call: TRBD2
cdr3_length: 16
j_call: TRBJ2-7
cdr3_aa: CASSRASGPGVYEQYF
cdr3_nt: TGTGCCAGCTCACGCGCTAGCGGGCCTGGGGTATACGAGCAGTACTTC

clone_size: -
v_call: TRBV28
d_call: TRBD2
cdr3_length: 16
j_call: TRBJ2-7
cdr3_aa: CASSFRSGRPPYEQYF
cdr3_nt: TGTGCCAGCAGTTTTCGTAGCGGGAGACCCCCTTACGAGCAGTACTTC

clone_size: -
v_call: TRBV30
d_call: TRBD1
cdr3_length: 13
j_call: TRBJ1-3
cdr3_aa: CAWSTGAGNTIYF
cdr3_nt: TGTGCCTGGAGTACAGGGGCTGGAAACACCATATATTTT

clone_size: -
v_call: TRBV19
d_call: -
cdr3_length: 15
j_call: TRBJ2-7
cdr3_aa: CASSIRPGQGGEQYF
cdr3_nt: TGTGCCAGTAGTATACGACCGGGCCAAGGAGGGGAGCAGTACTTC

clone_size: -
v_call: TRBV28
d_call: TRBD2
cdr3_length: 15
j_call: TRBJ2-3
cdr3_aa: CASRPGLGRSDTQYF
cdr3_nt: TGTGCCAGCAGACCCGGACTAGGCCGATCAGATACGCAGTATTTT

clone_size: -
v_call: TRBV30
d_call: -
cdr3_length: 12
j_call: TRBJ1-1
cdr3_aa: CAWTGKRPEAFF
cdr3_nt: TGTGCCTGGACAGGGAAAAGGCCTGAAGCTTTCTTT

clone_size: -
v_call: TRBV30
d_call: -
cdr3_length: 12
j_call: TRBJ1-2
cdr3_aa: CASEGGRGGYTF
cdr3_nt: TGTGCCTCGGAGGGCGGTCGAGGAGGCTACACCTTC

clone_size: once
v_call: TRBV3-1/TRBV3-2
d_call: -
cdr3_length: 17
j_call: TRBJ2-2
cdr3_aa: CASSQDRESFGSGELFF
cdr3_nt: TGTGCCAGCAGCCAAGATCGGGAGAGTTTCGGCTCCGGGGAGCTGTTTTTT

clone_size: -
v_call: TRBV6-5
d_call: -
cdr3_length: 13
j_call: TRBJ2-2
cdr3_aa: CASWGARAGELFF
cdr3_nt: TGTGCCAGCTGGGGAGCAAGAGCCGGGGAGCTGTTTTTT

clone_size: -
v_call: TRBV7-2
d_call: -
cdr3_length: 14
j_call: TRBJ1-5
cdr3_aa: CASSSRQSNQPQHF
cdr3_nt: TGTGCCAGCAGCTCTCGACAGAGCAATCAGCCCCAGCATTTT

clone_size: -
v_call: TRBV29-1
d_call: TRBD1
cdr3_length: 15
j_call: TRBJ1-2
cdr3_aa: CSVNTPTGVNYGYTF
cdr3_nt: TGCAGCGTTAATACTCCAACAGGGGTTAACTATGGCTACACCTTC

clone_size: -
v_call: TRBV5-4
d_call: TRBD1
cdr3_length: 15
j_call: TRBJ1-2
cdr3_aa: CASSLEGQGVDGYTF
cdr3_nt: TGTGCCAGCAGCTTGGAAGGACAGGGTGTGGATGGCTACACCTTC

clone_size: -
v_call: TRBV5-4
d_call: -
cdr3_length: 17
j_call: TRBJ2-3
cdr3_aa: CASSFGGGPMSADTQYF
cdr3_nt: TGTGCCAGCAGCTTTGGGGGGGGGCCGATGTCCGCAGATACGCAGTATTTT

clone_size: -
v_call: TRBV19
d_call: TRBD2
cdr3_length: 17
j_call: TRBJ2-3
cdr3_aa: CASSAGTSGRAKDTQYF
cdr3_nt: TGTGCCAGTAGTGCCGGGACTAGCGGGAGGGCCAAAGATACGCAGTATTTT

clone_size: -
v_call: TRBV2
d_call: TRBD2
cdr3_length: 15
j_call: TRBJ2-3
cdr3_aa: CASSVREGRTDTQYF
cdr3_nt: TGTGCCAGCAGTGTACGGGAGGGTCGCACAGATACGCAGTATTTT

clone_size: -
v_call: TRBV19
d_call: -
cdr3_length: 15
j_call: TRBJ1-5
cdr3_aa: CASKIPGGASQPQHF
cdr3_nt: TGTGCCAGTAAGATCCCCGGGGGGGCTAGTCAGCCCCAGCATTTT

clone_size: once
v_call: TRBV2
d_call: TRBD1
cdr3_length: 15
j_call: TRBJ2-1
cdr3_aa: CASKKRDSTYNEQFF
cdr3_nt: TGTGCCAGCAAAAAACGGGACAGTACCTACAATGAGCAGTTCTTC

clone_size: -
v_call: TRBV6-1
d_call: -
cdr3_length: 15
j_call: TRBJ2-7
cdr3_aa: CASSESAGAYYEQYF
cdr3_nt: TGTGCCAGCAGTGAATCTGCAGGGGCTTACTACGAGCAGTACTTC

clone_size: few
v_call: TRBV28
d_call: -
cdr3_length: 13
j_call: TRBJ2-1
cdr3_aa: CASSLEQVNEQFF
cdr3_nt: TGTGCCAGCAGTTTAGAACAGGTCAATGAGCAGTTCTTC

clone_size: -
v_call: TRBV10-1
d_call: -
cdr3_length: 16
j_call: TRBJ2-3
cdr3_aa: CASSDKTGPSTDTQYF
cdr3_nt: TGCGCCAGCAGTGATAAGACAGGACCAAGCACAGATACGCAGTATTTT

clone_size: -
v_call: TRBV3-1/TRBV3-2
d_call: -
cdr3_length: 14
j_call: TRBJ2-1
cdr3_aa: CASSQDTGWNEQFF
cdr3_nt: TGTGCCAGCAGCCAAGACACAGGGTGGAATGAGCAGTTCTTC

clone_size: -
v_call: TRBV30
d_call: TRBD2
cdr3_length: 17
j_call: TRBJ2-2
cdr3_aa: CAWRLASGSVYTGELFF
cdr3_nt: TGTGCCTGGAGGTTGGCTAGCGGGAGTGTGTACACCGGGGAGCTGTTTTTT

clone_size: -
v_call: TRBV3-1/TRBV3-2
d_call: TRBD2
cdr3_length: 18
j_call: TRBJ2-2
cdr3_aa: CASSQGFGLAGSAGELFF
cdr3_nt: TGTGCCAGCAGCCAAGGATTTGGACTAGCGGGTTCTGCCGGGGAGCTGTTTTTT

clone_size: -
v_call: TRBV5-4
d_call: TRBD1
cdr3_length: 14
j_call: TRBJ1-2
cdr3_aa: CASFTGATGYGYTF
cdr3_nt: TGTGCCAGCTTCACAGGGGCGACGGGGTATGGCTACACCTTC

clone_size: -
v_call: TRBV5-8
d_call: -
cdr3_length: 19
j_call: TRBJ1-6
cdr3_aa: CASSAGGAGGDIYNSPLHF
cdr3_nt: TGTGCCAGCAGCGCCGGAGGGGCCGGGGGGGATATCTATAATTCACCCCTCCACTTT

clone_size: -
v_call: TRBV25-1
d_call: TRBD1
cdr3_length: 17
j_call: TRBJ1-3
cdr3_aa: CASSELKGARFGNTIYF
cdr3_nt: TGTGCCAGCAGTGAATTAAAGGGGGCCCGTTTCGGAAACACCATATATTTT

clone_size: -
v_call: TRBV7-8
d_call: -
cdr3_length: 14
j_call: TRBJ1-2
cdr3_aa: CASSVGQGNYGYTF
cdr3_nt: TGTGCCAGCAGCGTCGGGCAGGGTAACTATGGCTACACCTTC